These 19 T cell receptor beta chains came from one sample sequenced in a study of cytomegalovirus exposure and HLA in healthy donors. PCR primers comprised 60 Vbeta and 13 Jbeta primers. Sequencing used immunoSEQ multiplex PCR; TCRdb keeps in-frame clones, though not all of them. The table has roughly 180,000 clones, approximately 81% seen once. Sequenced: PBMCs. The receptors originated from a boy aged 5-17 years in good health and CMV-seronegative.

The chain employs TRBV27 and TRBJ2-7, with 11 bases identical to TRBD1. CDR3 size: 15 residues. The J segment lost 2 bases and the V segment lost 5 bases, leaving 5 bases of the junction unmatched. Germline CDR1 and CDR2: MNHEY and SMNVEV (reference sequence). The CDR3 loop is CASSRRTGGAYEQYF. The CDR3 DNA is TGTGCCAGCAGTCGGAGGACAGGGGGCGCCTACGAGCAGTACTTC.

CDR3 in DNA: TGTGCCAGCAGCCAAGGGGGCGGACAGGGGATTTCACCCCTCCACTTT. Protein: CASSQGGGQGISPLHF. The chain couples TRBV14 to TRBJ1-6; 9 bases match TRBD1. The CDR3 has 16 residues. J was trimmed by 9 bases and V by 1 base; bases with no gene match: 7. Germline CDR1 SGHDN, CDR2 FVKESK.

Here the CDR3 reads CASSPLEGTQYF. In DNA, the CDR3 is TGTGCCAGCAGCCCACTCGAGGGGACCCAGTACTTC. V usage is TRBV7-2 and J usage is TRBJ2-5; TRBD2 is a possible D gene (5 bases). The CDR3 totals 12 residues. V was trimmed by 5 bases and J by 7 bases, leaving 11 bases between them. Per the germline V gene, CDR1 is SGHTA and CDR2 is FQGNSA. The complete variable domain, with remaining parts taken from reference TRBV7-2 and TRBJ2-5, reads GAGVSQSPSNKVTEKGKDVELRCDPISGHTALYWYRQSLGQGLEFLIYFQGNSAPDKSGLPSDRFSAERTGGSVSTLTIQRTQQEDSAVYLCASSPLEGTQYFGPGTRLLVL.

V and J are TRBV4-3 and TRBJ2-1; 9 nucleotides match TRBD1. Per germline, CDR1 LGHNA and CDR2 YSLEER. Trimming removed 3 bases from V and 13 bases from J; junction bases left unmatched: 16. The CDR3 is 16 residues long. The CDR3 reads CASSQLGTGSGSEQFF. The CDR3, as DNA: TGCGCCAGCAGCCAGCTCGGGACAGGGTCTGGATCGGAACAGTTCTTC.

The chain combines TRBV6-6 with TRBJ2-5, with 8 positions matching TRBD2. Losses at the gene ends were 6 bases for V and 11 bases for J; bases not matched to a gene: 5. The CDR3 runs 11 residues. The germline CDR1 and CDR2 sequences are MNHNY and SVGAGI (reference sequence). In nucleotides, the CDR3 is TGTGCCAGCAGCCCGGGAGGGGAGCAGTACTTC. Translated: CASSPGGEQYF.

The V call is TRBV29-1, the J call TRBJ2-2, with 9 bases lining up with TRBD2. The trim removed 1 base at V and 4 bases at J, leaving 1 base unmatched. This CDR3 region has 14 residues. Germline-derived CDR1 and CDR2 are SQVTM and ANQGSEA. The CDR3: CSVEGGGVTGELFF. The CDR3, as DNA: TGCAGCGTTGAAGGCGGGGGGGTCACCGGGGAGCTGTTTTTT.

This chain joins TRBV7-2 and TRBJ2-4; tentative D call: TRBD2 (5 bases). Trimming left V 8 bases short and J 0 bases short, with 8 bases between. Germline V lookup: CDR1 SGHTA, CDR2 FQGNSA. The CDR3 length is 13 residues. CDR3 DNA: TGTGCCAGCGGGGAGCTAGCCAAAAACATTCAGTACTTC. It specifies CASGELAKNIQYF.

This clone has just one count. The chain carries TRBV15 and TRBJ2-7, with TRBD2 as a possible D gene (6 bases). Germline values: CDR1 LNHNV, CDR2 YYDKDF (reference sequence). The ends were cut back, 0 bases at V and 6 bases at J, with 15 bases in the middle. The CDR3 is made up of 15 amino acids. Written as DNA, the CDR3 is TGTGCCACCAGCAGAGATCGCGGGGAGCCCGGCGAGCAGTACTTC. It specifies CATSRDRGEPGEQYF.

J is TRBJ2-2 and V is TRBV28; a possible D gene is TRBD2 (5 bases). This CDR3 spans 14 amino acids. V was clipped by 11 bases and J by 6 bases, with 19 bases between them. From germline, CDR1 is MDHEN and CDR2 SYDVKM. CDR3 amino acids: CAAREGRRAGELFF. The CDR3 region has the DNA TGTGCCGCGAGGGAAGGCAGGCGGGCCGGGGAGCTGTTTTTT.

The V call is TRBV27, the J call TRBJ2-7; 7 bases are shared with TRBD2. The germline V gene has CDR1 MNHEY and CDR2 SMNVEV (reference sequence). The CDR3 runs 15 residues. Losses at the gene ends were 5 bases for V and 4 bases for J; bases not matched to a gene: 11. The DNA for the CDR3 is TGTGCCAGCAGTGCAATGGGAGGGCCGCTGTACGAGCAGTACTTC. Translation gives CASSAMGGPLYEQYF.

The genes are TRBV4-2 and TRBJ2-3; TRBD2 matches at 7 bases. The trim removed 0 bases at V and 1 base at J, leaving 4 bases unmatched. The germline V gene has CDR1 LGHNA and CDR2 YNFKEQ. The CDR3 sequence is 16 residues long. The CDR3 DNA follows: TGTGCCAGCAGCCAAGAATCTAGCGGTCGCACAGATACGCAGTATTTT. It encodes CASSQESSGRTDTQYF.

The rearrangement uses TRBV7-2 and TRBJ1-4, with unresolved D. With 1 base removed from V and 5 bases from J, the gap between germline ends came to 11 bases. The CDR3 is 15 residues long. Germline CDR1 reads SGHTA; CDR2 reads FQGNSA. This CDR3 reads CASSLGRAKNEKLFF. In nucleotides, the CDR3 is TGTGCCAGCAGCTTAGGTCGCGCAAAAAATGAAAAACTGTTTTTT.

The chain couples TRBV7-2 to TRBJ1-1, with TRBD1 identical over 8 bases. Trimming cost V 2 bases and J 1 base; bases outside gene matches: 6. Germline V lookup: CDR1 SGHTA, CDR2 FQGNSA. This CDR3 has 16 residues. The CDR3 DNA reads as TGTGCCAGCAGCTTATGGGTTGGGACAGGGAACACTGAAGCTTTCTTT. Translated, it gives CASSLWVGTGNTEAFF.

The J gene is TRBJ1-2, the V gene TRBV6-5, with D unresolved. The CDR3 totals 16 residues. The ends were cut back, 3 bases at V and 8 bases at J, with 22 bases in the middle. Germline-derived CDR1 and CDR2 are MNHEY and SVGAGI. The CDR3: CASSYRTLTTWEGYTF. DNA of the CDR3: TGTGCCAGCAGTTATCGAACCCTGACTACGTGGGAGGGCTACACCTTC.

The chain recombines TRBV6-6 with TRBJ1-1; 7 positions match TRBD1. V lost 0 bases to trimming and J lost 1 base; unmatched junction nucleotides: 2. CDR3 length equals 15 residues. Germline V lookup: CDR1 MNHNY, CDR2 SVGAGI (reference sequence). In nucleotides, the CDR3 is TGTGCCAGCAGTTACTCCCGACAGGGGAACACTGAAGCTTTCTTT. It is translated as CASSYSRQGNTEAFF.

J is TRBJ1-2 and V is TRBV29-1, with D tentatively TRBD1 (6 bases). V was cut by 6 bases and J by 4 bases, with 12 bases left in between. CDR1 and CDR2 (germline): SQVTM, ANQGSEA. This CDR3 comprises 12 residues. The CDR3 is CSVETGVYGYTF. CDR3 in DNA: TGCAGCGTGGAGACAGGCGTCTATGGCTACACCTTC.

The chain recombines TRBV4-3 with TRBJ2-7; 10 bases agree with TRBD2. CDR1 and CDR2 from the germline V gene are LGHNA and YSLEER. V lost 3 bases to trimming and J lost 4 bases; unmatched junction nucleotides: 15. The CDR3 sequence is 18 residues long. The CDR3 nucleotides read TGCGCCAGCAGCCAGGACAGTTTAGCGGGGGGACGCGGGTACGAGCAGTACTTC. It yields the protein CASSQDSLAGGRGYEQYF.

This chain links TRBV11-2 with TRBJ2-3; 11 nucleotides agree with TRBD2. This CDR3 is built from 18 residues. Germline CDR1 SGHAT, CDR2 FQNNGV. The V gene end was trimmed by 1 base and the J gene end by 0 bases; junction bases not matched to a gene: 6. CDR3 DNA: TGTGCCAGCAGCTTAGTTCGACTAGCGGGGCCAAGCACAGATACGCAGTATTTT. Its translation is CASSLVRLAGPSTDTQYF.

The chain employs TRBV7-8 and TRBJ1-1, with D unresolved. Trimming took off 5 bases at V and 1 base at J, with 14 bases between the two ends. The CDR3 spans 15 residues. Germline V gene sequence: CDR1 SGHVS, CDR2 FQNEAQ. The DNA of the CDR3 is TGTGCCAGCAGCACCCGAACCAGGTCGAACACTGAAGCTTTCTTT. Amino acids: CASSTRTRSNTEAFF.